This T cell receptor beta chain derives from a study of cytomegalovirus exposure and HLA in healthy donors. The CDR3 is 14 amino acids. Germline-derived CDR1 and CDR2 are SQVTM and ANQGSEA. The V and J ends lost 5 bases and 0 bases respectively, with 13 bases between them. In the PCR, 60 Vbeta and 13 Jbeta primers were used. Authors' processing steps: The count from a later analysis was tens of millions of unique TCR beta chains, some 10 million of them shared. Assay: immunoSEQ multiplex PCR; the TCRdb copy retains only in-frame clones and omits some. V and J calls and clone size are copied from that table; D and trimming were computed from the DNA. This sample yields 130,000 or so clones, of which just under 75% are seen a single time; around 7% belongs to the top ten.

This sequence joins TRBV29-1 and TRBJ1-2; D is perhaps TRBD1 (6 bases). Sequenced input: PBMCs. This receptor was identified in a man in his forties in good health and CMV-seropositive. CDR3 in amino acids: CSVYRATSNYGYTF. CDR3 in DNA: TGCAGCGTTTACAGGGCCACTTCTAACTATGGCTACACCTTC.